The 18 T cell receptor beta chains below come from one sample, sequenced in a study of CD4 T cells in relation to SARS-CoV-2 and coronaviruses. Assay used: immunoSEQ multiplex PCR; TCRdb lists only in-frame clones, some missing. The sample lists 36,000 or so clones, more than 60% occurring once. No antigen is known for these receptors. The sample consisted of memory CD4+ T cells from PBMCs, cultured in vitro. All receptors derive from an adult with COVID-19.

The table lists this clone with a few counts. The chain carries TRBV18 and TRBJ1-2; D is ambiguous. Trimming removed 2 bases at V and 3 bases at J, with 13 bases between. The V gene's germline CDR1 is KGHSH and CDR2 LQKENI. The CDR3 consists of 15 residues. CDR3 protein: CASSPALRGDYGYTF. CDR3 sequence (DNA): TGTGCCAGCTCACCAGCCCTTCGAGGCGACTATGGCTACACCTTC. The full variable domain, its missing parts supplied by reference TRBV18 and TRBJ1-2, is NAGVMQNPRHLVRRRGQEARLRCSPMKGHSHVYWYRQLPEEGLKFMVYLQKENIIDESGMPKERFSAEFPKEGPSILRIQQVVRGDSAAYFCASSPALRGDYGYTFGSGTRLTVV.

The table lists this clone with a few counts. The V call is TRBV3-1 (or the pseudogene TRBV3-2), the J call TRBJ1-3; no firm D call. V was trimmed by 5 bases and J by 3 bases, leaving 8 bases between them. Germline V gene lookup returns CDR1 LGHDT and CDR2 YNNKEL (reference sequence). This CDR3 contains 13 residues. The CDR3 sequence is CASSVSFGNTIYF. Written as DNA, the CDR3 is TGTGCCAGCAGCGTTAGCTTTGGAAACACCATATATTTT.

This sequence joins TRBV6-5 and TRBJ1-6; D unclear. CDR3 size: 13 residues. The germline V and J ends were trimmed by 7 bases and 7 bases, with 11 bases remaining between them. CDR1 and CDR2 (germline): MNHEY, SVGAGI. The CDR3 spells CASTRGQNSPLHF. CDR3 sequence (DNA): TGTGCCAGCACCCGAGGGCAGAATTCACCCCTCCACTTT.

This clone was seen more than once but under ten times. V usage is TRBV9 and J usage is TRBJ2-2; 7 positions match TRBD1. Germline CDR1 is SGDLS and CDR2 is YYNGEE. The CDR3 consists of 15 residues. V lost 3 bases and J lost 5; bases outside the gene matches: 7. The CDR3: CASSGRQGGTGELFF. CDR3 DNA: TGTGCCAGCAGCGGACGACAGGGCGGTACCGGGGAGCTGTTTTTT.

The chain is built from TRBV6-2 or TRBV6-3 and TRBJ2-7, with TRBD2 matching over 7 bases. The CDR3 contains 16 residues. Per germline, CDR1 MNHEY and CDR2 SVGEGT. Trimming took 4 bases from V and 0 from J; bases not matched to a gene: 9. The chain's CDR3 is CASSSTTSVYSYEQYF. The DNA for the CDR3 is TGTGCCAGCAGTTCCACTACTAGCGTGTACTCCTACGAGCAGTACTTC.

The rearrangement joins TRBV5-1 to TRBJ2-5, with D unresolved. There are 13 residues in the CDR3. Trimming took off 5 bases at V and 1 base at J, with 9 bases between the two ends. From germline, CDR1 is SGHRS and CDR2 YFSETQ. CDR3 nucleotide sequence: TGCGCCAGCAGGGAACAGCCCCAAGAGACCCAGTACTTC. Translating it yields CASREQPQETQYF.

This clone appeared once. The J gene is TRBJ1-6, the V gene TRBV6-6, with a possible D match to TRBD1 (6 bases). V lost 6 bases and J lost 3, with 12 bases in between. The CDR3 contains 15 residues. The germline V gene has CDR1 MNHNY and CDR2 SVGAGI (reference sequence). The CDR3: CASSQGQIYNSPLHF. CDR3 sequence (DNA): TGTGCCAGCAGCCAAGGACAGATCTATAATTCACCCCTCCACTTT.

A note on this clone: One end of the junction does not line up with germline, which may come from a read error. The J gene is TRBJ2-3, the V gene TRBV5-1; D call uncertain. Germline assignment: CDR1 SGHRS and CDR2 YFSETQ. The length of the CDR3 is 16 residues. The CDR3 sequence: CANSLLFRDSGDTQYF. The CDR3 region has the DNA TGCGCCAACAGCTTGCTGTTTCGCGATTCGGGAGATACGCAGTATTTT.

In DNA, the CDR3 is TGCGCCAGCAGCCACCCGGGACTAGCGGGAGTTCCGGATTACAATGAGCAGTTCTTC. It yields the protein CASSHPGLAGVPDYNEQFF. V gene TRBV4-1 combines with J gene TRBJ2-1; the match to TRBD2 covers 14 bases. Germline V CDR1 and CDR2: MGHRA, YSYEKL. CDR3 size: 19 residues. V trimming: 3 bases; J trimming: 4 bases; junction bases outside the gene matches: 11.

The chain is built from TRBV19 and TRBJ1-1, with TRBD1 identical over 9 bases. The CDR3 is 13 residues long. V was clipped by 8 bases and J by 1 base; unmatched bases: 2. Germline lookup yields CDR1 LNHDA and CDR2 SQIVND (reference sequence). The CDR3 bases are TGTGCCAGTGAGGGACAGGGGAACACTGAAGCTTTCTTT. Its protein is CASEGQGNTEAFF.

This CDR3 is CASSMSGTQREWIEQFF. Here the CDR3 DNA reads TGTGCCAGTAGTATGTCGGGAACCCAGCGGGAGTGGATTGAGCAGTTCTTC. The J gene is TRBJ2-1, the V gene TRBV19, with 8 bases matching TRBD2. V dropped 3 bases and J dropped 9; count of bases not matched to a gene: 16. CDR3 length equals 17 residues. Per the germline V gene, CDR1 is LNHDA and CDR2 is SQIVND (reference sequence).

Only one count was recorded for this clone. The rearrangement links TRBV4-3 to TRBJ2-5, with TRBD2 as a possible D gene (6 bases). The germline gives CDR1 LGHNA, CDR2 YSLEER. The CDR3 runs to 14 residues. V was clipped by 4 bases and J by 5 bases, with 14 bases between them. In DNA, the CDR3 is TGCGCCAGCAGCCCCGCGCGGGGACGTGAGACCCAGTACTTC. This gives the protein CASSPARGRETQYF.

This clone was seen a few times. The chain carries TRBV20-1 and TRBJ1-5, with no clear D. Per germline, CDR1 DFQATT and CDR2 SNEGSKA (reference sequence). The germline V and J ends were trimmed by 3 bases and 3 bases, with 12 bases remaining between them. The CDR3 runs to 14 residues. This CDR3 is CSASRVANNQPQHF. CDR3 coding DNA: TGCAGTGCTAGTCGGGTGGCCAACAATCAGCCCCAGCATTTT.

V usage is TRBV12-3 or TRBV12-4 and J usage is TRBJ1-4; D unclear. CDR3 length: 13 residues. V was shortened by 2 bases and J by 7 bases, with 8 bases between the two germline ends. The CDR3 sequence is CASSLYLGEKLFF. The CDR3 DNA is TGTGCCAGCAGTTTATACCTGGGTGAAAAACTGTTTTTT.

CDR3 loop: CASSPPWRVAGADEQYF. CDR3 in DNA: TGTGCCAGCAGCCCACCGTGGAGGGTAGCGGGAGCTGACGAGCAGTACTTC. The chain couples TRBV7-9 to TRBJ2-7, with 9 bases aligning to TRBD2. The CDR3 contains 17 residues. The germline CDR1 and CDR2 sequences are SEHNR and FQNEAQ (reference sequence). Trimming removed 5 bases from V and 5 bases from J; junction bases left unmatched: 16. Supplemented by reference TRBV7-9 and TRBJ2-7, the full variable domain reads DTGVSQNPRHKITKRGQNVTFRCDPISEHNRLYWYRQTLGQGPEFLTYFQNEAQLEKSRLLSDRFSAERPKGSFSTLEIQRTEQGDSAMYLCASSPPWRVAGADEQYFGPGTRLTVT.

The chain combines TRBV5-1 with TRBJ1-5, with D possibly being TRBD1 (5 bases). There are 15 residues in the CDR3. V was shortened by 0 bases and J by 4 bases, with 11 bases between the two germline ends. Germline V gene lookup returns CDR1 SGHRS and CDR2 YFSETQ. The CDR3 sequence is CASSLEGEWNQPQHF. In nucleotides, the CDR3 is TGCGCCAGCAGCTTGGAAGGGGAGTGGAATCAGCCCCAGCATTTT.

The rearrangement joins TRBV24-1 to TRBJ2-7, with D hard to call. V lost 6 bases and J lost 4, with 15 bases in between. This CDR3 is built from 14 residues. The germline gives CDR1 KGHDR, CDR2 SFDVKD. DNA of the CDR3: TGTGCCACCAGTAGCCATACGGCCCCGTACGAGCAGTACTTC. It codes for CATSSHTAPYEQYF.

In this sample, this clone turned up once. The V call is TRBV10-3, the J call TRBJ1-1, with 8 bases identical to TRBD1. CDR3 length: 13 amino acids. Trimming removed 6 bases from V and 4 bases from J; junction bases left unmatched: 4. Germline CDR1 ENHRY, CDR2 SYGVKD. The CDR3 loop reads CAIRRTGSTEAFF. CDR3 DNA: TGTGCCATCAGACGGACAGGGAGCACTGAAGCTTTCTTT.